These 32 T cell receptor beta chains came from one sample sequenced in a study of T-cell memory formation after mild COVID-19. TCRdb re-called the 5' RACE reads with MiXCR, one entry per CDR3 protein. The sample carries under 550,000 distinct CDR3 sequences, roughly 18% recorded once. The sequenced sample was PBMCs or a T cell subset sorted from them (not recorded which). These receptors all stem from an adult woman who had mild COVID-19 (a few samples of this study predate the infection). Cell type and time point are not known.

This clonotype has more than one count but fewer than ten. The V gene is TRBV24-1, the J gene TRBJ2-3, with D uncertain. Germline V lookup: CDR1 KGHDR, CDR2 SFDVKD. V dropped 0 bases and J dropped 2 bases, with 5 bases sitting between them. The CDR3 covers 14 residues. CDR3 nucleotide sequence: TGTGCCACCAGTGATTTGCAGAACACAGATACGCAGTATTTT. Protein: CATSDLQNTDTQYF.

The rearrangement links TRBV6-5 to TRBJ2-2, with no clear D. V lost 1 base and J lost 4, with 4 bases in between. CDR3 length: 13 amino acids. Germline V gene data show CDR1 as MNHEY and CDR2 as SVGAGI. The CDR3 nucleotides are TGTGCCAGCAGTTACTACAGCACCGGGGAGCTGTTTTTT. Encoded protein: CASSYYSTGELFF.

In this sample, this clonotype turned up a few times. The gene calls are TRBV9 and TRBJ2-1; 10 nucleotides align to TRBD1. The CDR3 is 16 residues long. Germline CDR1 reads SGDLS; CDR2 reads YYNGEE. V shed 0 bases and J 6 bases; nucleotides not matched to a gene: 6. CDR3 loop: CASSVGTGQGINEQFF. In DNA form, the CDR3 reads TGTGCCAGCAGCGTAGGAACGGGACAGGGGATCAATGAGCAGTTCTTC.

In this sample, this clonotype turned up a few times. The chain recombines TRBV7-2 with TRBJ2-3; 11 bases fit TRBD2. V was clipped by 5 bases and J by 2 bases; unmatched bases: 6. The CDR3 covers 16 residues. Germline V CDR1 and CDR2: SGHTA, FQGNSA. CDR3 coding DNA: TGTGCCAGCAGCCCTGGGACTAGCGGATACACAGATACGCAGTATTTT. It yields the protein CASSPGTSGYTDTQYF.

The V and J genes are TRBV20-1 and TRBJ1-5; 10 nucleotides align to TRBD1. The germline gives CDR1 DFQATT, CDR2 SNEGSKA (reference sequence). This CDR3 region has 14 residues. V lost 3 bases to trimming and J lost 7 bases; unmatched junction nucleotides: 6. The CDR3 protein is CSASPGTGEQPQHF. The CDR3 coding sequence is TGCAGTGCTAGTCCCGGGACAGGGGAACAGCCCCAGCATTTT.

The V gene is TRBV21-1, the J gene TRBJ2-1; the table's TRBD2 call for D was not verified on the DNA. TRBV21-1 is designated a pseudogene. CDR3 length: 15 amino acids. CDR3 bases: TGTGCCAGCAGCAAACATAGCGGGACGTCCAATGAGCAGTTCTTC. This translates into CASSKHSGTSNEQFF.

The rearrangement joins TRBV7-9 to TRBJ1-2; TRBD1 aligns across 7 bases. The V and J ends lost 1 base and 2 bases, in that order; junction bases with no gene match: 4. Germline V gives CDR1 SEHNR, CDR2 FQNEAQ (reference sequence). This CDR3 region has 15 residues. CDR3 DNA sequence: TGTGCCAGCAGCTTAGGGGACAGTCCGAACTATGGCTACACCTTC. This translates into CASSLGDSPNYGYTF.

The V and J genes are TRBV15 and TRBJ2-1, with TRBD2 as a possible D gene (6 bases). Deletions cut 4 bases from V and 1 base from J, with 11 bases between. Per germline, CDR1 LNHNV and CDR2 YYDKDF (reference sequence). The length of the CDR3 is 15 residues. CDR3 protein: CATSTGRYSYNEQFF. CDR3 bases: TGTGCCACCAGCACCGGGAGATATTCCTACAATGAGCAGTTCTTC.

The chain uses TRBV18 and TRBJ1-1; D is perhaps TRBD1 (6 bases). Deletions cut 4 bases from V and 4 bases from J, with 13 bases between. This CDR3 is 14 amino acids long. Germline V gene sequence: CDR1 KGHSH, CDR2 LQKENI. The CDR3 nucleotides read TGTGCCAGCTCACTACCGGGCAGGGGCACTGAAGCTTTCTTT. It codes for CASSLPGRGTEAFF.

This clonotype occurred many times. The chain combines TRBV5-6 with TRBJ2-7; perhaps D is TRBD1 or TRBD2 (5 bases each). Germline assignment: CDR1 SGHDT and CDR2 YYEEEE. CDR3 length: 12 residues. V lost 1 base and J 6 bases, leaving 8 bases between the germline ends. In nucleotides, the CDR3 is TGTGCCAGCAGCTTGACCGGGGCCGAGCAGTACTTC. It is translated as CASSLTGAEQYF.

This chain connects TRBV7-9 to TRBJ2-7, with D perhaps being TRBD1 or TRBD2 (5 bases each). The germline CDR1 and CDR2 sequences are SEHNR and FQNEAQ (reference sequence). V dropped 3 bases and J dropped 4 bases, with 10 bases sitting between them. CDR3 length equals 13 residues. The CDR3 DNA follows: TGTGCCAGCAGCTTCCGGGACCAATACGAGCAGTACTTC. It codes for CASSFRDQYEQYF.

This chain uses TRBV5-1 with TRBJ2-2; D call uncertain. Trimming removed 6 bases at V and 7 bases at J, with 16 bases between. The germline V gene encodes CDR1 SGHRS and CDR2 YFSETQ. The CDR3 runs to 14 residues. The CDR3 region is CASNYVLGGGELFF. In nucleotides, the CDR3 is TGCGCCAGCAACTATGTGCTGGGCGGCGGGGAGCTGTTTTTT.

Here the CDR3 reads CSARRFGQETQYF. The CDR3 DNA reads as TGCAGTGCTAGAAGGTTCGGCCAAGAGACCCAGTACTTC. The chain uses TRBV20-1 and TRBJ2-5; D not resolved. The germline V gene has CDR1 DFQATT and CDR2 SNEGSKA (reference sequence). CDR3 length: 13 amino acids. Trimming took off 2 bases at V and 1 base at J, with 8 bases between the two ends.

This chain connects TRBV7-8 to TRBJ2-1, with 9 bases matching TRBD2. Germline V lookup: CDR1 SGHVS, CDR2 FQNEAQ. V shed 5 bases, J shed 10 bases, and the junction held 9 bases outside the gene matches. This CDR3 contains 14 residues. CDR3 in DNA: TGTGCCAGCAGCCCGGCCACTAGCGGGTTAGAGCAGTTCTTC. Translated, it gives CASSPATSGLEQFF.

The V and J genes are TRBV11-2 and TRBJ2-3; D gene unclear. CDR1 and CDR2 (germline): SGHAT, FQNNGV. There are 16 residues in the CDR3. Trimming took off 1 base at V and 4 bases at J, with 15 bases between the two ends. The CDR3 protein is CASSLALRSLADTQYF. The CDR3 nucleotides read TGTGCCAGCAGCTTAGCCCTGAGGAGTCTCGCAGATACGCAGTATTTT.

This clonotype appeared a few times. V is TRBV12-3 or TRBV12-4 and J is TRBJ1-6; 9 bases map to TRBD1. V lost 4 bases to trimming and J lost 10 bases; unmatched junction nucleotides: 5. The CDR3 sequence is 14 residues long. CDR3 bases: TGTGCCAGCAGTTCGGGACAGGGACCCTCACCCCTCCACTTT. Amino acid sequence: CASSSGQGPSPLHF.

The chain is built from TRBV24-1 and TRBJ1-2; possible D gene TRBD1, 5 bases. Trimming removed 5 bases at V and 6 bases at J, with 12 bases between. The length of the CDR3 is 13 residues. Germline V gives CDR1 KGHDR, CDR2 SFDVKD. DNA of the CDR3: TGTGCCACCAGTGGGAGGCGGGACCATGGCTACACCTTC. It translates to CATSGRRDHGYTF.

The chain couples TRBV24-1 to TRBJ2-2; 10 nucleotides agree with TRBD1. Germline CDR1 reads KGHDR; CDR2 reads SFDVKD. V lost 1 base to trimming and J lost 6 bases; unmatched junction nucleotides: 1. The length of the CDR3 is 15 residues. CDR3 nucleotide sequence: TGTGCCACCAGTGATTTCGGACAGGGGGCCGGGGAGCTGTTTTTT. Translating gives CATSDFGQGAGELFF.

This clonotype was observed many times. The chain carries TRBV5-1 and TRBJ2-1; no firm D call. Trimming shortened V by 1 base and J by 8 bases, and 10 bases separated the two germline ends. There are 13 residues in the CDR3. The germline CDR1 and CDR2 sequences are SGHRS and YFSETQ. CDR3 loop: CASSLIVSDEQFF. For the CDR3, the DNA is TGCGCCAGCAGCTTGATAGTTTCTGATGAGCAGTTCTTC. The whole variable domain, filled in from reference TRBV5-1 and TRBJ2-1, reads KAGVTQTPRYLIKTRGQQVTLSCSPISGHRSVSWYQQTPGQGLQFLFEYFSETQRNKGNFPGRFSGRQFSNSRSEMNVSTLELGDSALYLCASSLIVSDEQFFGPGTRLTVL.

The chain uses TRBV11-2 and TRBJ2-1, with 14 bases that match TRBD2. The CDR3 extends over 16 amino acids. From germline, CDR1 is SGHAT and CDR2 FQNNGV. The ends lost 6 bases at V and 16 bases at J; junction bases unmatched: 17. CDR3 in DNA: TGTGCCAGCAGTCAATCCGTGACTAGCGGGGGGGCCGAGGGATTCTTC. Translation: CASSQSVTSGGAEGFF.

This clonotype was detected only a few times. The V call is TRBV19, the J call TRBJ2-1, with TRBD2 identical over 15 bases. The CDR3 covers 19 residues. Unmatched junction bases numbered 17, after V lost 6 bases and J lost 8 bases. Germline values: CDR1 LNHDA, CDR2 SQIVND (reference sequence). CDR3 region: CASSYLWTSGRANSDEQFF. CDR3 nucleotide sequence: TGTGCCAGTAGCTACCTGTGGACTAGCGGGAGGGCCAACTCCGATGAGCAGTTCTTC.

This clonotype was seen a handful of times. The chain joins TRBV7-3 to TRBJ2-3; D is undetermined. V shed 3 bases and J shed 4 bases, with 8 bases lying between them. This CDR3 contains 13 residues. The V gene's germline CDR1 is SGHTA and CDR2 FQGTGA. For the CDR3, the DNA is TGTGCCAGCAGCTTTGGACCGTCAGATACGCAGTATTTT. This codes for CASSFGPSDTQYF.

V usage is TRBV6-1 and J usage is TRBJ2-7, with D unresolved. Germline CDR1 is MNHNS and CDR2 is SASEGT. This CDR3 is 14 amino acids long. With 2 bases removed from V and 1 base from J, the gap between germline ends came to 9 bases. Written as DNA, the CDR3 is TGTGCCAGCAGTGAAATGGCGGAATCCTACGAGCAGTACTTC. Protein: CASSEMAESYEQYF.

The rearrangement links TRBV19 to TRBJ2-3; 9 positions agree with TRBD2. The J segment lost 2 bases and the V segment lost 9 bases, leaving 9 bases of the junction unmatched. Germline assignment: CDR1 LNHDA and CDR2 SQIVND (reference sequence). This CDR3 contains 15 residues. The CDR3 protein is CASRLAEVVTDTQYF. The CDR3 DNA follows: TGTGCCAGCCGACTAGCGGAGGTAGTCACAGATACGCAGTATTTT.

The V gene is TRBV4-1, the J gene TRBJ2-7, with no clear D. CDR1 and CDR2 (germline): MGHRA, YSYEKL. V was cut by 0 bases and J by 3 bases, with 12 bases left in between. CDR3 length: 15 amino acids. CDR3 amino acids: CASSQETGLFYEQYF. The CDR3 nucleotides are TGCGCCAGCAGCCAAGAAACGGGCCTATTCTACGAGCAGTACTTC.

The V call is TRBV5-1, the J call TRBJ2-1; 12 nucleotides align to TRBD2. There are 18 residues in the CDR3. Trimming at V came to 0 bases and at J to 5 bases, leaving 9 bases not matched to a gene. Looked up from germline, CDR1 is SGHRS and CDR2 is YFSETQ. DNA for the CDR3: TGCGCCAGCAGCTTGGTCCTAGCGGGAGGGGGAATGAACAATGAGCAGTTCTTC. Translating gives CASSLVLAGGGMNNEQFF. The variable domain in full, with the rest retrieved from reference TRBV5-1 and TRBJ2-1, is KAGVTQTPRYLIKTRGQQVTLSCSPISGHRSVSWYQQTPGQGLQFLFEYFSETQRNKGNFPGRFSGRQFSNSRSEMNVSTLELGDSALYLCASSLVLAGGGMNNEQFFGPGTRLTVL.

The gene calls are TRBV4-2 and TRBJ2-3; 8 bases line up with TRBD2. J gave up 3 bases and V 5 bases, and 10 bases lay outside the gene matches. The CDR3 is 16 residues long. Germline CDR1 and CDR2: LGHNA and YNFKEQ. The CDR3 DNA reads as TGTGCCAGCAGCTCATCGGGGGGGCGGGAGACAGATACGCAGTATTTT. This codes for CASSSSGGRETDTQYF.

The chain recombines TRBV7-8 with TRBJ1-5; D call uncertain. The CDR3 is made up of 12 amino acids. The germline V gene has CDR1 SGHVS and CDR2 FQNEAQ. Trimming left V 3 bases short and J 5 bases short, with 5 bases between. CDR3 coding DNA: TGTGCCAGCAGCTTCGACTATCAGCCCCAGCATTTT. The encoded protein is CASSFDYQPQHF.

This chain joins TRBV6-5 and TRBJ2-1; no reliable D call. Trimming stripped 2 bases from V and 3 bases from J, with 5 bases between. There are 13 residues in the CDR3. Germline assignment: CDR1 MNHEY and CDR2 SVGAGI. The CDR3 region is CASSYRGYNEQFF. For the CDR3, the DNA is TGTGCCAGCAGTTACAGAGGCTACAATGAGCAGTTCTTC.

This clonotype was detected a few times. This chain connects TRBV9 to TRBJ2-2; D is perhaps TRBD2 (6 bases). The V gene's germline CDR1 is SGDLS and CDR2 YYNGEE. V was trimmed by 2 bases and J by 3 bases, leaving 11 bases between them. The CDR3 is 15 amino acids. The CDR3 sequence is CASSVGGSYTGELFF. CDR3 coding DNA: TGTGCCAGCAGCGTCGGGGGATCATACACCGGGGAGCTGTTTTTT.

The chain couples TRBV9 to TRBJ1-2, with D perhaps matching TRBD1 (6 bases). The V end lost 3 bases, the J end lost 8 bases, and 17 bases lay between the germline ends. CDR3 length: 14 residues. Looked up from germline, CDR1 is SGDLS and CDR2 is YYNGEE. The DNA for the CDR3 is TGTGCCAGCAGCGCCCCTTCAGCAGGGGCCGGCTACACCTTC. Amino acids: CASSAPSAGAGYTF.

A few counts support this clonotype. The chain employs TRBV30 and TRBJ2-5; TRBD1 is a possible D gene (6 bases). The CDR3 length is 14 residues. Between the trimmed V and J ends, which lost 6 bases and 2 bases, there was a span of 16 bases. CDR1 and CDR2 from the germline V gene are GTSNPN and SVGIG (reference sequence). CDR3 bases: TGTGCCTGCGAAGGACAGACCGAACAAGAGACCCAGTACTTC. Its translation is CACEGQTEQETQYF. The entire variable domain, with the rest obtained from reference TRBV30 and TRBJ2-5, is as follows: SQTIHQWPATLVQPVGSPLSLECTVEGTSNPNLYWYRQAAGRGLQLLFYSVGIGQISSEVPQNLSASRPQDRQFILSSKKLLLSDSGFYLCACEGQTEQETQYFGPGTRLLVL.